The entry below gives a single TCR beta chain sequence along with its context. This record comes from a study of control samples from healthy donors and cancer patients. The germline gives CDR1 GTSNPN, CDR2 SVGIG (reference sequence). This CDR3 contains 13 residues. Trimming removed 0 bases at V and 7 bases at J, with 10 bases between. TCRdb's copy holds only in-frame clones and misses some; the assay was immunoSEQ multiplex PCR. The sample consists of approximately 93,000 clones, around 90% of them appearing once. The sequenced material came from PBMCs. This clonotype was obtained from a woman between 45 and 65 years old with colorectal cancer. The V and J genes are TRBV30 and TRBJ1-5; D is perhaps TRBD1 (5 bases). The CDR3 bases are TGTGCCTGGAGTGTACGTAGGGACCAGCCCCAGCATTTT. Amino acids: CAWSVRRDQPQHF.